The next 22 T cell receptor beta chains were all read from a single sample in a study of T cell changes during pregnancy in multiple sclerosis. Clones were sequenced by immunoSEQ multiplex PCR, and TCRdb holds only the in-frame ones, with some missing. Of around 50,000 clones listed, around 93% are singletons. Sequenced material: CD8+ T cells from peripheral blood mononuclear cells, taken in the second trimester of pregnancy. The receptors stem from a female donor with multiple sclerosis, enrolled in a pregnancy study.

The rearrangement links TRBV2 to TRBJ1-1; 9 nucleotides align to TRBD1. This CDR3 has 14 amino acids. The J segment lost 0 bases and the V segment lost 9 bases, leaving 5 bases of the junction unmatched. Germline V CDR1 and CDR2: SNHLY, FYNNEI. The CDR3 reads CARNRGQMNTEAFF. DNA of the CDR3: TGTGCCAGAAACAGGGGGCAGATGAACACTGAAGCTTTCTTT.

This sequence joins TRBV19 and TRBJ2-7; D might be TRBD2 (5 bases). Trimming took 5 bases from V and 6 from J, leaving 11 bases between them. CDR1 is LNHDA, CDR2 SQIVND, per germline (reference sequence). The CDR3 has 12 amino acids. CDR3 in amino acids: CASSPGIAEQYF. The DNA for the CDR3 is TGTGCCAGTAGTCCGGGAATTGCCGAGCAGTACTTC.

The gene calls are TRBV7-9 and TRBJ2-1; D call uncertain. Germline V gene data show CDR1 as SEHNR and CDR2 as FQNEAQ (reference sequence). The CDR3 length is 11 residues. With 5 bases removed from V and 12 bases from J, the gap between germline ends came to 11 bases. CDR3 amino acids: CASSPQPVQFF. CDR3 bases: TGTGCCAGCAGCCCACAGCCCGTGCAGTTCTTC.

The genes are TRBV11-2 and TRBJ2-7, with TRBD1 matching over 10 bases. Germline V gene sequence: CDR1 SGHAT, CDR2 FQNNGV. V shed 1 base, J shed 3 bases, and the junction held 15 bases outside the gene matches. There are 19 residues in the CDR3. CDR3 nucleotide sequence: TGTGCCAGCAGCTTAGCCCCGGGACAGGGGAGGAACTCCTACTACGAGCAGTACTTC. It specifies CASSLAPGQGRNSYYEQYF. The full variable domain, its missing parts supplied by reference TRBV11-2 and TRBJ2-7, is EAGVAQSPRYKIIEKRQSVAFWCNPISGHATLYWYQQILGQGPKLLIQFQNNGVVDDSQLPKDRFSAERLKGVDSTLKIQPAKLEDSAVYLCASSLAPGQGRNSYYEQYFGPGTRLTVT.

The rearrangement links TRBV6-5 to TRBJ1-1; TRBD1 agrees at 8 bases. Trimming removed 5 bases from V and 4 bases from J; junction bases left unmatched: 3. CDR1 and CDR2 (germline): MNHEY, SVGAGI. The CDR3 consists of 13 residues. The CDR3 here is CASSTGGGTEAFF. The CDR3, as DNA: TGTGCCAGCAGTACAGGGGGGGGCACTGAAGCTTTCTTT.

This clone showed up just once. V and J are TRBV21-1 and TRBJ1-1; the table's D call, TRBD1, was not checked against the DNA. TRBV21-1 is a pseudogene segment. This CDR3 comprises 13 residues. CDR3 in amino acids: CASTRTVNTEAFF. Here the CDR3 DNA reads TGTGCCAGCACCAGGACAGTGAACACTGAAGCTTTCTTT.

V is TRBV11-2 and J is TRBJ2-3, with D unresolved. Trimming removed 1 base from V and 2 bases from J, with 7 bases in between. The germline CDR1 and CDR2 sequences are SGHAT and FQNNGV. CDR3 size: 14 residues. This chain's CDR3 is CASSLGASTDTQYF. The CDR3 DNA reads TGTGCCAGCAGCTTAGGGGCTTCCACAGATACGCAGTATTTT.

The CDR3 spells CASSQDWAGGPTGELFF. In DNA form, the CDR3 reads TGCGCCAGCAGCCAAGATTGGGCGGGAGGGCCTACCGGGGAGCTGTTTTTT. The chain has TRBV4-1 and TRBJ2-2; the match to TRBD2 covers 9 bases. Trimming at V came to 0 bases and at J to 5 bases, leaving 7 bases not matched to a gene. CDR3 size: 17 residues. Germline V lookup: CDR1 MGHRA, CDR2 YSYEKL.

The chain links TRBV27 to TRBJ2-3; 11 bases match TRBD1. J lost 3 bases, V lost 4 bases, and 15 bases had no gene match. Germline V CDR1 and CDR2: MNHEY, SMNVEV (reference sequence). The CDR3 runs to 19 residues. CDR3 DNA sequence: TGTGCCAGCAGTTCCGGGACAGGGGGACTTCTAGCCGGGACAGATACGCAGTATTTT. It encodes CASSSGTGGLLAGTDTQYF.

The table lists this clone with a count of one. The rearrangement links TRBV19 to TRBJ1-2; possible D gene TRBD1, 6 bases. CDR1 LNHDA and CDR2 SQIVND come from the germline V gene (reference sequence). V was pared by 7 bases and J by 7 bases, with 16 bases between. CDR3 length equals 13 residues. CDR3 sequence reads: CASTPGGAGGYTF. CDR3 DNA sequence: TGTGCCAGTACTCCGGGGGGCGCGGGTGGCTACACCTTC.

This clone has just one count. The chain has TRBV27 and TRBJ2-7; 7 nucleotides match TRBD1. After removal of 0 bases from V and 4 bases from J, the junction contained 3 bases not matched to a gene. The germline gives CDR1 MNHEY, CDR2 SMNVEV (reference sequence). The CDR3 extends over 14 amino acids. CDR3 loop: CASSLSTGKYEQYF. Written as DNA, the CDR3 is TGTGCCAGCAGTTTATCGACAGGGAAGTACGAGCAGTACTTC.

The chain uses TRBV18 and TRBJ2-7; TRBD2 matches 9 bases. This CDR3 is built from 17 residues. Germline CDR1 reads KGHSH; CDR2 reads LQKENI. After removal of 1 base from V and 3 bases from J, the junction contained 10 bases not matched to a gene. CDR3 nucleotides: TGTGCCAGCTCACCACTTGAAGGCGGGAGGGACCGCTACGAGCAGTACTTC. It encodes CASSPLEGGRDRYEQYF.

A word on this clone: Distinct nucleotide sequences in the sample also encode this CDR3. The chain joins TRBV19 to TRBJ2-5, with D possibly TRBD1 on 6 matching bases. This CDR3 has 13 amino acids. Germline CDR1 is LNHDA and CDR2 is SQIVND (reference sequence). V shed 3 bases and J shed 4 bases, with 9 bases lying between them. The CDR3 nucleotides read TGTGCCAGTAGTATCGTAGGGGGAGAGACCCAGTACTTC. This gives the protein CASSIVGGETQYF.

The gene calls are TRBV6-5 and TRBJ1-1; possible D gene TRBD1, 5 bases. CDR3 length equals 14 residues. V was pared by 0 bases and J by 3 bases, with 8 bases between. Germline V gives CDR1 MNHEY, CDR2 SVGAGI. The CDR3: CASSYSGGDTEAFF. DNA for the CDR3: TGTGCCAGCAGTTACTCGGGAGGGGACACTGAAGCTTTCTTT.

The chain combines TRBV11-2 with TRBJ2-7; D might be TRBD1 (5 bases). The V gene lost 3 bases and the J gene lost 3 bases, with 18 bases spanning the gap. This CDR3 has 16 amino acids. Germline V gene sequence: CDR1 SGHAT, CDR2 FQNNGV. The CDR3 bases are TGTGCCAGCAGCTTGAAGGGGTTATCGTGGGGCTACGAGCAGTACTTC. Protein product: CASSLKGLSWGYEQYF.

The DNA of the CDR3 is TGTGCCAGCAGCGGTTTGGACAGACCGGCCGGGGAGCTGTTTTTT. Encoded protein: CASSGLDRPAGELFF. The V and J genes are TRBV2 and TRBJ2-2, with a weak D call TRBD1 (6 bases). CDR3 length equals 15 residues. Germline V CDR1 and CDR2: SNHLY, FYNNEI. V dropped 6 bases and J dropped 6 bases, with 17 bases sitting between them.

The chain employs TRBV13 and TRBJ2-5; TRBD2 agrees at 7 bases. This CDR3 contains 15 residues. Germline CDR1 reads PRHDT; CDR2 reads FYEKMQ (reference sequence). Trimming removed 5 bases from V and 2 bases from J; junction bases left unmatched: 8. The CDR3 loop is CASSGGGGLQETQYF. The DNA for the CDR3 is TGTGCCAGCAGCGGCGGGGGAGGGTTACAAGAGACCCAGTACTTC.

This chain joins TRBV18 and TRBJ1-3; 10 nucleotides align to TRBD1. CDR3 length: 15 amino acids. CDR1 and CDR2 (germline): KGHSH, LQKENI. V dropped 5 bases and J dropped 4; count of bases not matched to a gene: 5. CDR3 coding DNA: TGTGCCAGCTCAACCGACAGGGGGCCGGGAAACACCATATATTTT. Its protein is CASSTDRGPGNTIYF.

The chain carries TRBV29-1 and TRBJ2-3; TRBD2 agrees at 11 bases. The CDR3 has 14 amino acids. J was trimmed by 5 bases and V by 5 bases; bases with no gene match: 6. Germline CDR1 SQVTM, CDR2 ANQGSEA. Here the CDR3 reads CSVTLAGGGDTQYF. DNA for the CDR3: TGCAGCGTTACCCTAGCGGGAGGAGGAGATACGCAGTATTTT.

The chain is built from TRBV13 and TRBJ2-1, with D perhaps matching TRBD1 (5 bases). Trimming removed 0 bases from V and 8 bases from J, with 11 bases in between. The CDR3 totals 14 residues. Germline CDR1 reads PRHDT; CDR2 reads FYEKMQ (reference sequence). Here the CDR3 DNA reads TGTGCCAGCAGCTTAGGCCTCAGGGCCTATGAGCAGTTCTTC. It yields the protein CASSLGLRAYEQFF.

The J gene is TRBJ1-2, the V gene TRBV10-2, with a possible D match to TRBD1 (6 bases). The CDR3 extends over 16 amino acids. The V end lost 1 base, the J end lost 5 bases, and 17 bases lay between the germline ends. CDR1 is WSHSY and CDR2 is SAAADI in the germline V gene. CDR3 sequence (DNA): TGCGCCAGCAGTGAGTTGTCAGGGGTGCAATTTTATGGCTACACCTTC. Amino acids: CASSELSGVQFYGYTF.

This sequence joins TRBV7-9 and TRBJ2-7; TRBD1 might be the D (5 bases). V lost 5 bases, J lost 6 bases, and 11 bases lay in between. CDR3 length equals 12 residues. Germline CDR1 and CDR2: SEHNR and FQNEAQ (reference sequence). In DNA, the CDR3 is TGTGCCAGCAGCCAGTGGGGCGGCGAGCAGTACTTC. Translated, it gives CASSQWGGEQYF. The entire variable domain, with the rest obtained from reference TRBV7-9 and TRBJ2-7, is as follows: DTGVSQNPRHKITKRGQNVTFRCDPISEHNRLYWYRQTLGQGPEFLTYFQNEAQLEKSRLLSDRFSAERPKGSFSTLEIQRTEQGDSAMYLCASSQWGGEQYFGPGTRLTVT.